This T cell receptor (beta chain) was sequenced for a study of T cell responses to AZD1222 COVID-19 vaccine. Study conclusions and caveats: Researchers took repertoire samples only after the peak T cell response had come. When two AZD1222 doses had been given, Spike-specific TCR breadth and depth rose.

CDR3 size: 14 residues. Assay: immunoSEQ multiplex PCR; the TCRdb copy retains only in-frame clones and omits some. Among under 150,000 clones listed, roughly nine tenths were seen once. Note on this clone: Its antigen is undetermined.

This TCR was sampled from an adult in good health. Sequences were derived from peripheral blood, sampled on day 0 of AZD1222 vaccination. The chain has TRBV21-1 and TRBJ1-2. TRBV21-1 is a listed pseudogene. Here the CDR3 reads CASSTRPLYYGYTF. The DNA of the CDR3 is TGTGCCAGCAGCACCCGACCCCTTTACTATGGCTACACCTTC.